A single sample gave rise to the 24 T cell receptor beta chains below, sequenced in a study of blood T cell repertoires in COVID-19. Using immunoSEQ multiplex PCR, the repertoire was profiled, and TCRdb retains in-frame clones only, with some absent. The sample has 150,000 to 200,000 clones, approximately 93% seen once; the top ten hold approximately 2%. Sequenced sample: peripheral blood. These receptors came from a woman aged 55-69 years with COVID-19, enrolled during active disease.

The genes are TRBV6-5 and TRBJ1-1; perhaps TRBD1 as D (5 bases). The V gene's germline CDR1 is MNHEY and CDR2 SVGAGI. CDR3 length: 16 amino acids. V was cut by 0 bases and J by 6 bases, with 17 bases left in between. CDR3 residues: CASSYSPSQGRPEAFF. The DNA for the CDR3 is TGTGCCAGCAGTTACTCGCCCTCGCAGGGTCGACCTGAAGCTTTCTTT.

The gene calls are TRBV29-1 and TRBJ2-3; D might be TRBD2 (7 bases). The V gene's germline CDR1 is SQVTM and CDR2 ANQGSEA. This CDR3 region has 16 residues. V gave up 8 bases and J gave up 2 bases, with 23 bases separating them. CDR3 sequence: CSTSVGWGGDTDTQYF. CDR3 DNA: TGCAGCACCTCCGTTGGATGGGGGGGCGACACAGATACGCAGTATTTT.

This chain uses TRBV27 with TRBJ2-5; the match to TRBD1 covers 8 bases. Germline assignment: CDR1 MNHEY and CDR2 SMNVEV (reference sequence). CDR3 size: 14 residues. Trimming took 4 bases from V and 6 from J; bases not matched to a gene: 7. CDR3 protein: CASSSGQGTKTQYF. The CDR3 DNA reads as TGTGCCAGCAGTTCAGGACAGGGTACGAAGACCCAGTACTTC.

V and J are TRBV25-1 and TRBJ1-6; D is ambiguous. Germline V gene data show CDR1 as MGHDK and CDR2 as SYGVNS. This CDR3 comprises 13 residues. V lost 6 bases and J lost 14, with 17 bases in between. The CDR3 bases are TGTGCCAGCAGCCTCGCAGGAATATACACCCTCCACTTT. Protein sequence: CASSLAGIYTLHF. Based on the CDR3 plus reference TRBV25-1 and TRBJ1-6, the full variable domain is EADIYQTPRYLVIGTGKKITLECSQTMGHDKMYWYQQDPGMELHLIHYSYGVNSTEKGDLSSESTVSRIRTEHFPLTLESARPSHTSQYLCASSLAGIYTLHFGNGTRLTVT.

The chain is built from TRBV5-6 and TRBJ2-3, with a possible D match to TRBD1 (6 bases). The CDR3 covers 15 residues. V was pared by 1 base and J by 3 bases, with 12 bases between. Germline V gene lookup returns CDR1 SGHDT and CDR2 YYEEEE. CDR3: CASSLTGSGTDTQYF. CDR3 nucleotide sequence: TGTGCCAGCAGCTTGACAGGGTCGGGGACAGATACGCAGTATTTT. The whole variable domain, filled in from reference TRBV5-6 and TRBJ2-3, reads DAGVTQSPTHLIKTRGQQVTLRCSPKSGHDTVSWYQQALGQGPQFIFQYYEEEERQRGNFPDRFSGHQFPNYSSELNVNALLLGDSALYLCASSLTGSGTDTQYFGPGTRLTVL.

This clone was counted once. The chain combines TRBV5-1 with TRBJ1-2; no clear D gene. The CDR3 loop spans 12 amino acids. V lost 0 bases to trimming and J lost 8 bases, with 8 bases between them. Germline lookup yields CDR1 SGHRS and CDR2 YFSETQ. The CDR3 coding sequence is TGCGCCAGCAGCTTGGACAGTCGGGGCTACACCTTC. Residues: CASSLDSRGYTF.

This chain uses TRBV9 with TRBJ2-5; TRBD1 is a possible D gene (7 bases). This CDR3 spans 15 amino acids. Per germline, CDR1 SGDLS and CDR2 YYNGEE. Between the trimmed V and J ends, which lost 0 bases and 5 bases, there was a span of 14 bases. The DNA for the CDR3 is TGTGCCAGCAGCGTAGTGGGGCAGGGGGGCGAGACCCAGTACTTC. It yields the protein CASSVVGQGGETQYF.

The chain recombines TRBV19 with TRBJ1-5; a possible D gene is TRBD1 (5 bases). Germline CDR1 LNHDA, CDR2 SQIVND (reference sequence). Trimming took 3 bases from V and 0 from J, leaving 9 bases between them. The CDR3 loop spans 15 amino acids. The CDR3 sequence: CASSMAGPSNQPQHF. The DNA of the CDR3 is TGTGCCAGTAGTATGGCGGGACCTAGCAATCAGCCCCAGCATTTT. Looking up the rest from reference TRBV19 and TRBJ1-5 gives the full variable domain: DGGITQSPKYLFRKEGQNVTLSCEQNLNHDAMYWYRQDPGQGLRLIYYSQIVNDFQKGDIAEGYSVSREKKESFPLTVTSAQKNPTAFYLCASSMAGPSNQPQHFGDGTRLSIL.

J is TRBJ1-6 and V is TRBV5-1; the D is unclear. The CDR3 covers 17 residues. CDR1 and CDR2 (germline): SGHRS, YFSETQ. V gave up 0 bases and J gave up 0 bases, with 10 bases separating them. The CDR3: CASSLDSRSSYNSPLHF. CDR3 nucleotide sequence: TGCGCCAGCAGCTTGGATTCCCGGAGCTCCTATAATTCACCCCTCCACTTT. Complete variable domain (other parts from reference TRBV5-1 and TRBJ1-6): KAGVTQTPRYLIKTRGQQVTLSCSPISGHRSVSWYQQTPGQGLQFLFEYFSETQRNKGNFPGRFSGRQFSNSRSEMNVSTLELGDSALYLCASSLDSRSSYNSPLHFGNGTRLTVT.

This clone was seen once. The chain employs TRBV6-5 and TRBJ2-3, with 11 bases lining up with TRBD2. The CDR3 consists of 16 residues. V trimming: 0 bases; J trimming: 4 bases; junction bases outside the gene matches: 3. The germline V gene has CDR1 MNHEY and CDR2 SVGAGI. The CDR3 spells CASSYSLAGGPDTQYF. CDR3 nucleotides: TGTGCCAGCAGTTACTCGCTAGCGGGGGGACCAGATACGCAGTATTTT.

In this sample, this clone turned up once. V gene TRBV3-1 (or the pseudogene TRBV3-2) combines with J gene TRBJ2-7; tentatively, D is TRBD1 (6 bases). V gave up 4 bases and J gave up 0 bases, with 13 bases separating them. Germline V gene data show CDR1 as LGHDT and CDR2 as YNNKEL (reference sequence). The CDR3 totals 15 residues. CDR3 residues: CASSRTGDNSYEQYF. CDR3 in DNA: TGTGCCAGCAGCCGGACCGGGGACAACTCCTACGAGCAGTACTTC.

This chain uses TRBV5-4 with TRBJ1-5; D gene unclear. Trimming took 4 bases from V and 0 from J, leaving 17 bases between them. The germline V gene encodes CDR1 SGHNT and CDR2 YYREEE (reference sequence). This CDR3 spans 17 amino acids. CDR3 protein: CASSLSPGDYSNQPQHF. DNA of the CDR3: TGTGCCAGCAGCCTATCCCCTGGAGACTATAGCAATCAGCCCCAGCATTTT.

The rearrangement links TRBV18 to TRBJ2-1; maybe TRBD2 (6 bases). CDR1 KGHSH and CDR2 LQKENI come from the germline V gene. The V end was cut by 2 bases, the J end by 5 bases, with 10 bases between. The CDR3 totals 14 residues. CDR3 sequence reads: CASSPGAGNNEQFF. The CDR3 DNA sequence: TGTGCCAGCTCACCAGGGGCGGGAAACAATGAGCAGTTCTTC.

The V and J genes are TRBV9 and TRBJ2-2, with 8 bases matching TRBD2. The V gene end was trimmed by 4 bases and the J gene end by 8 bases; junction bases not matched to a gene: 16. The CDR3 runs to 17 residues. The germline V gene encodes CDR1 SGDLS and CDR2 YYNGEE. CDR3 loop: CASSPGWGGGGIGELFF. As DNA, the CDR3 is TGTGCCAGCAGCCCCGGATGGGGGGGCGGGGGGATAGGGGAGCTGTTTTTT.

This rearrangement joins TRBV5-1 to TRBJ2-7, with 9 bases that match TRBD2. The CDR3 sequence is 16 residues long. CDR1 SGHRS and CDR2 YFSETQ come from the germline V gene. V dropped 4 bases and J dropped 2; count of bases not matched to a gene: 10. The CDR3 loop is CASSLRSGGTTYEQYF. The CDR3 region has the DNA TGCGCCAGCAGCCTTCGAAGCGGGGGGACGACCTACGAGCAGTACTTC.

V usage is TRBV5-1 and J usage is TRBJ1-2; unclear D gene. Germline loops: CDR1 SGHRS, CDR2 YFSETQ. The CDR3 length is 13 residues. Trimming removed 5 bases from V and 1 base from J, with 9 bases in between. DNA of the CDR3: TGCGCCAGCAGACTCGACAATAACTATGGCTACACCTTC. The encoded protein is CASRLDNNYGYTF.

The chain has TRBV5-6 and TRBJ2-3, with 7 nucleotides matching TRBD1. The V segment lost 3 bases and the J segment 2 bases; nucleotides outside the gene matches: 6. Germline V gene data show CDR1 as SGHDT and CDR2 as YYEEEE. The CDR3 is 15 amino acids. CDR3 protein: CASSWGQQYTDTQYF. The CDR3 DNA sequence: TGTGCCAGCAGCTGGGGACAGCAATACACAGATACGCAGTATTTT.

This clone was picked up one time. This chain joins TRBV10-3 and TRBJ2-3, with TRBD2 matching 8 bases. This CDR3 has 18 residues. The germline CDR1 and CDR2 sequences are ENHRY and SYGVKD. Trimming took 2 bases from V and 2 from J; bases not matched to a gene: 12. CDR3 DNA sequence: TGTGCCATCAGTGAGCCGGCTTCGAGCGGGGGATCCACAGATACGCAGTATTTT. It yields the protein CAISEPASSGGSTDTQYF.

The gene calls are TRBV19 and TRBJ1-3, with TRBD1 identical over 7 bases. J gave up 0 bases and V 4 bases, and 6 bases lay outside the gene matches. CDR1 LNHDA and CDR2 SQIVND come from the germline V gene (reference sequence). This CDR3 comprises 16 residues. CDR3 loop: CASSRGRQGSGNTIYF. As DNA, the CDR3 is TGTGCCAGTAGTAGGGGACGACAGGGCTCTGGAAACACCATATATTTT.

This rearrangement joins TRBV27 to TRBJ1-3; tentative D call: TRBD1 (5 bases). The CDR3 consists of 14 residues. From germline, CDR1 is MNHEY and CDR2 SMNVEV (reference sequence). Trimming left V 5 bases short and J 7 bases short, with 15 bases between. The CDR3 reads CASSPGTSSNTIYF. The CDR3 coding sequence is TGTGCCAGCAGTCCGGGGACTTCCTCTAACACCATATATTTT.

The chain carries TRBV19 and TRBJ2-1, with 8 bases that match TRBD2. CDR1 is LNHDA, CDR2 SQIVND, per germline (reference sequence). J gave up 4 bases and V 6 bases, and 8 bases lay outside the gene matches. This CDR3 comprises 15 residues. CDR3 nucleotides: TGTGCCAGTAGGCCGACTAGCGACCTTTACAATGAGCAGTTCTTC. It yields the protein CASRPTSDLYNEQFF.

This chain connects TRBV4-3 to TRBJ1-3; no reliable D call. With 0 bases removed from V and 0 bases from J, the gap between germline ends came to 6 bases. The germline V gene encodes CDR1 LGHNA and CDR2 YSLEER. This CDR3 spans 15 amino acids. The DNA of the CDR3 is TGCGCCAGCAGCCAAGATGAGAGCTCTGGAAACACCATATATTTT. Its translation is CASSQDESSGNTIYF.

The V and J genes are TRBV7-9 and TRBJ1-5, with 8 bases identical to TRBD1. This CDR3 spans 16 amino acids. Germline-derived CDR1 and CDR2 are SEHNR and FQNEAQ (reference sequence). After removal of 8 bases from V and 5 bases from J, the junction contained 14 bases not matched to a gene. Written as DNA, the CDR3 is TGTGCCAGCTCCTCTTCCGGCAGGGGGCTCGATCAGCCCCAGCATTTT. It translates to CASSSSGRGLDQPQHF.

The chain links TRBV2 to TRBJ2-1; D not resolved. V was trimmed by 7 bases and J by 0 bases, leaving 10 bases between them. This CDR3 comprises 14 residues. CDR1 is SNHLY, CDR2 FYNNEI, per germline. The CDR3 DNA sequence: TGTGCCAGCACCCCCTTTCTCTCCTACAATGAGCAGTTCTTC. This codes for CASTPFLSYNEQFF. Together with reference TRBV2 and TRBJ2-1, the CDR3 gives the full variable domain: EPEVTQTPSHQVTQMGQEVILRCVPISNHLYFYWYRQILGQKVEFLVSFYNNEISEKSEIFDDQFSVERPDGSNFTLKIRSTKLEDSAMYFCASTPFLSYNEQFFGPGTRLTVL.